A selection of T cell receptor beta chains follows, all from one sample in a study of T cells in Graves' hyperthyroidism and ophthalmopathy. In TCRdb, the multiplex PCR reads were re-called with MiXCR into one record per CDR3 protein. The data show about 640,000 distinct CDR3 sequences, less than 25% seen once. The sample was blood. These receptor sequences come from a man aged 25-45 years with Graves' ophthalmopathy. CDR3s include the opening cysteine and the closing phenylalanine or tryptophan. The D gene is left open where the match is weak. Size values are once, few and many counts, or a class for expanded clones, and some rows have none.

j_gene: TRBJ2-7
v_gene: TRBV27
d_gene: TRBD2
abundance: -
CDR3aa: CAVVAGDEQYF
CDR3nt: TGTGCTGTTGTAGCGGGAGACGAGCAGTACTTC

j_gene: TRBJ2-1
v_gene: TRBV30
d_gene: -
abundance: many
CDR3aa: CAWSPLQYNEQFF
CDR3nt: TGTGCCTGGAGTCCTCTCCAGTACAATGAGCAGTTCTTC

j_gene: TRBJ1-5
v_gene: TRBV10-3
d_gene: -
abundance: -
CDR3aa: CAISERADQPQHF
CDR3nt: TGTGCCATCAGTGAACGGGCGGATCAGCCCCAGCATTTT

j_gene: TRBJ2-7
v_gene: TRBV6-2/TRBV6-3
d_gene: -
abundance: many
CDR3aa: CASSDSRGEQYF
CDR3nt: TGTGCCAGCAGTGACTCTCGGGGCGAGCAGTACTTC

j_gene: TRBJ1-1
v_gene: TRBV30
d_gene: -
abundance: -
CDR3aa: CAWSPADQNTEAFF
CDR3nt: TGTGCCTGGAGTCCGGCAGACCAGAACACTGAAGCTTTCTTT

j_gene: TRBJ2-3
v_gene: TRBV7-3
d_gene: TRBD2
abundance: -
CDR3aa: CASSQEGAVMAGVADTQYF
CDR3nt: TGCGCCAGCAGCCAAGAAGGGGCCGTAATGGCGGGAGTAGCAGATACGCAGTATTTT

j_gene: TRBJ2-7
v_gene: TRBV14
d_gene: -
abundance: few
CDR3aa: CASSQGGSGGVYEQYF
CDR3nt: TGTGCCAGCAGCCAAGGAGGGTCCGGGGGCGTGTACGAGCAGTACTTC

j_gene: TRBJ2-1
v_gene: TRBV19
d_gene: TRBD2
abundance: -
CDR3aa: CASSWMTSGTNEQFF
CDR3nt: TGTGCCAGTAGTTGGATGACTAGCGGGACGAATGAGCAGTTCTTC

j_gene: TRBJ2-7
v_gene: TRBV28
d_gene: -
abundance: -
CDR3aa: CASSPTAPSYEQYF
CDR3nt: TGTGCCAGCAGCCCAACAGCGCCCTCCTACGAGCAGTACTTC

j_gene: TRBJ2-2
v_gene: TRBV5-5
d_gene: -
abundance: -
CDR3aa: CASRKPRGPGGTGELFF
CDR3nt: TGTGCCAGCAGAAAACCCAGGGGGCCGGGGGGCACCGGGGAGCTGTTTTTT

j_gene: TRBJ2-7
v_gene: TRBV20-1
d_gene: -
abundance: few
CDR3aa: CSARRGEQYF
CDR3nt: TGCAGTGCTAGACGCGGCGAGCAGTACTTC

j_gene: TRBJ2-7
v_gene: TRBV11-2
d_gene: TRBD2
abundance: once
CDR3aa: CASSLGASGSLYEQYF
CDR3nt: TGTGCCAGCAGCTTAGGAGCTAGCGGGAGTTTGTACGAGCAGTACTTC

j_gene: TRBJ2-1
v_gene: TRBV20-1
d_gene: TRBD2
abundance: -
CDR3aa: CSAERLAGDEEQFF
CDR3nt: TGCAGTGCGGAGAGACTAGCGGGAGACGAGGAGCAGTTCTTC

j_gene: TRBJ2-7
v_gene: TRBV2
d_gene: -
abundance: -
CDR3aa: CASSGQQGLPYEQYF
CDR3nt: TGTGCCAGCAGCGGACAGCAGGGACTCCCCTACGAGCAGTACTTC

j_gene: TRBJ2-7
v_gene: TRBV28
d_gene: -
abundance: -
CDR3aa: CASSLSAERGEQYF
CDR3nt: TGTGCCAGCAGTTTGAGCGCGGAGAGAGGAGAGCAGTACTTC

j_gene: TRBJ2-1
v_gene: TRBV27
d_gene: TRBD1
abundance: few
CDR3aa: CASSRRTGVRSYNEQFF
CDR3nt: TGTGCCAGCAGTCGGCGCACAGGGGTGAGGTCCTACAATGAGCAGTTCTTC